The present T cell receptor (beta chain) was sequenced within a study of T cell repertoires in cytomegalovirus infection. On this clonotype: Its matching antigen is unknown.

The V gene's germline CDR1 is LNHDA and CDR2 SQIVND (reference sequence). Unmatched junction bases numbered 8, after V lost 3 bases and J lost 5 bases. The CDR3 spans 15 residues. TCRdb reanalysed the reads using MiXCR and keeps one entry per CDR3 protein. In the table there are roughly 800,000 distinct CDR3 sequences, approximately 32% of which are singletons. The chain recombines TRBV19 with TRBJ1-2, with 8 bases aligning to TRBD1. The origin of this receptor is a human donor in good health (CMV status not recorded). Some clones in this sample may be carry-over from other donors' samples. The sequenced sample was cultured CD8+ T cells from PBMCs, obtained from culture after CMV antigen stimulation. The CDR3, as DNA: TGTGCCAGTAGTATCCTGACAGGGGATCCTTATGGCTACACCTTC. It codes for CASSILTGDPYGYTF.